This T cell receptor beta chain is drawn from a study of blood T cell repertoires in COVID-19. Study details: Samples came from the United States, Italy and Spain, spanning acute and convalescent COVID-19.

The CDR3 sequence is 17 residues long. CDR1 is SGHAT and CDR2 is FQNNGV in the germline V gene. The V end was cut by 1 base, the J end by 0 bases, with 16 bases between. The method was immunoSEQ multiplex PCR; TCRdb's version includes in-frame clones alone and lacks a portion of them. The profile shows over 200,000 clones, around 83% of them singletons. This TCR was sampled from a woman between 50 and 59 years old with acute or convalescent COVID-19. What was sequenced was peripheral blood. The chain links TRBV11-2 to TRBJ2-7; possible D gene TRBD1, 6 bases. The CDR3 loop reads CASSLVHTSRGSYEQYF. CDR3 DNA: TGTGCCAGCAGCTTAGTTCACACGAGCAGGGGCTCCTACGAGCAGTACTTC. The variable domain in full, completed from reference TRBV11-2 and TRBJ2-7, reads EAGVAQSPRYKIIEKRQSVAFWCNPISGHATLYWYQQILGQGPKLLIQFQNNGVVDDSQLPKDRFSAERLKGVDSTLKIQPAKLEDSAVYLCASSLVHTSRGSYEQYFGPGTRLTVT.